This T cell receptor (beta chain) was retrieved from a study of blood T cell repertoires in COVID-19. This CDR3 region has 13 residues. Deletions cut 4 bases from V and 1 base from J, with 9 bases between. From germline, CDR1 is SQVTM and CDR2 ANQGSEA. Using immunoSEQ multiplex PCR, the repertoire was profiled, and TCRdb retains in-frame clones only, with some absent. The sample records about 75,000 clones, around 89% being singletons. Specimen: peripheral blood. The sequence was collected from a human donor in a cohort sampled during active COVID-19. This chain uses TRBV29-1 with TRBJ2-3; D is uncertain. This chain's CDR3 is CSVVRGGTDTQYF. The CDR3, as DNA: TGCAGCGTTGTGAGAGGTGGCACAGATACGCAGTATTTT.